These 32 T cell receptor beta chains originate from one sample sequenced in a study of beta chain features in type 1 diabetes. The authors reverse transcribed all of the isolated RNA, so sequencing captured expressed TCRB transcripts. Libraries were prepared by immunoSEQ multiplex PCR; TCRdb keeps only in-frame clonotypes and omits some of them. The top ten clones hold approximately 0.099% of a sample with 620,000 or so clones, about 14% of them seen once. Sequencing was done on a sample of naive CD4+ T cells from blood. These receptor sequences come from a man aged 18 to 30 in good health.

This clone was detected a few times. The chain joins TRBV15 to TRBJ1-3; D call uncertain. Germline V CDR1 and CDR2: LNHNV, YYDKDF (reference sequence). The CDR3 is 15 amino acids. The germline V and J ends were trimmed by 0 bases and 3 bases, with 9 bases remaining between them. The CDR3 DNA reads as TGTGCCACCAGCAGAGACGGGGATAGTGGAAACACCATATATTTT. Amino acids: CATSRDGDSGNTIYF.

This clone was detected a few times. This chain's CDR3 is CASRRGPGSDMSYEQYF. The CDR3 coding sequence is TGCGCCAGCAGGAGGGGCCCGGGGAGCGACATGTCCTACGAGCAGTACTTC. V is TRBV10-2 and J is TRBJ2-7; D may match TRBD1 or TRBD2 (5 bases each). Deletions cut 6 bases from V and 1 base from J, with 22 bases between. The CDR3 spans 17 residues. Germline CDR1 and CDR2: WSHSY and SAAADI.

There are a few counts of this clone. The chain recombines TRBV2 with TRBJ2-3, with no clear D. This CDR3 spans 14 amino acids. Trimming took 4 bases from V and 2 from J, leaving 10 bases between them. The germline V gene encodes CDR1 SNHLY and CDR2 FYNNEI. The CDR3 spells CASSGGRATDTQYF. CDR3 coding DNA: TGTGCCAGCAGTGGCGGTAGGGCCACAGATACGCAGTATTTT.

The genes are TRBV7-3 and TRBJ2-3; 10 bases line up with TRBD1. This CDR3 spans 12 amino acids. V was pared by 8 bases and J by 7 bases, with 3 bases of the junction left unmatched. Germline V gene data show CDR1 as SGHTA and CDR2 as FQGTGA. The CDR3: CASGTGDYTQYF. The CDR3 DNA reads TGTGCCAGCGGGACAGGGGATTATACGCAGTATTTT.

The chain carries TRBV5-4 and TRBJ1-1, with no clear D. This CDR3 region has 13 residues. Germline CDR1 reads SGHNT; CDR2 reads YYREEE (reference sequence). The V end lost 1 base, the J end lost 5 bases, and 9 bases lay between the germline ends. The CDR3: CASSLRRETEAFF. The CDR3 nucleotides read TGTGCCAGCAGCTTGAGGCGGGAGACTGAAGCTTTCTTT.

This clone has more than one count but fewer than ten. This sequence joins TRBV6-6 and TRBJ2-5; a possible D gene is TRBD1 (5 bases). The V gene's germline CDR1 is MNHNY and CDR2 SVGAGI (reference sequence). V dropped 5 bases and J dropped 2 bases, with 18 bases sitting between them. CDR3 size: 16 residues. The CDR3 region is CASSPLGREQQETQYF. Here the CDR3 DNA reads TGTGCCAGCAGTCCACTCGGCAGGGAACAACAAGAGACCCAGTACTTC.

V and J are TRBV27 and TRBJ2-6; TRBD2 might be the D (5 bases). CDR3 length equals 15 residues. Trimming pared 2 bases from V and 2 bases from J, leaving 7 bases between. Germline-derived CDR1 and CDR2 are MNHEY and SMNVEV (reference sequence). Written as DNA, the CDR3 is TGTGCCAGCAGTTTACAGAGGGCTGGGGCCAACGTCCTGACTTTC. Encoded protein: CASSLQRAGANVLTF. The variable domain in full, completed from reference TRBV27 and TRBJ2-6, reads EAQVTQNPRYLITVTGKKLTVTCSQNMNHEYMSWYRQDPGLGLRQIYYSMNVEVTDKGDVPEGYKVSRKEKRNFPLILESPSPNQTSLYFCASSLQRAGANVLTFGAGSRLTVL.

This chain links TRBV28 with TRBJ1-1; D unresolved. The CDR3 is 15 amino acids. The germline V gene encodes CDR1 MDHEN and CDR2 SYDVKM. Trimming removed 6 bases at V and 4 bases at J, with 18 bases between. This CDR3 reads CASRLGGIYSTEAFF. In DNA form, the CDR3 reads TGTGCCAGCAGATTGGGAGGGATCTATAGCACTGAAGCTTTCTTT.

This clone was counted between two and nine times. The rearrangement links TRBV18 to TRBJ1-3; 7 bases match TRBD1. Unmatched junction bases numbered 11, after V lost 2 bases and J lost 7 bases. CDR1 and CDR2 from the germline V gene are KGHSH and LQKENI. The CDR3 sequence is 16 residues long. CDR3 protein: CASSPIRTDRWNTIYF. For the CDR3, the DNA is TGTGCCAGCTCACCAATTCGGACGGACAGGTGGAACACCATATATTTT.

This clone occurred a few times. Other DNA sequences in this specimen translate into the identical CDR3. The genes are TRBV5-1 and TRBJ2-1, with D unresolved. The CDR3 spans 12 residues. Germline CDR1 SGHRS, CDR2 YFSETQ. Trimming removed 1 base from V and 3 bases from J, with 2 bases in between. CDR3 sequence: CASSLSYNEQFF. CDR3 nucleotides: TGCGCCAGCAGCTTGAGCTACAATGAGCAGTTCTTC. Supplemented by reference TRBV5-1 and TRBJ2-1, the full variable domain reads KAGVTQTPRYLIKTRGQQVTLSCSPISGHRSVSWYQQTPGQGLQFLFEYFSETQRNKGNFPGRFSGRQFSNSRSEMNVSTLELGDSALYLCASSLSYNEQFFGPGTRLTVL.

This chain links TRBV28 with TRBJ1-5; D is ambiguous. Per germline, CDR1 MDHEN and CDR2 SYDVKM. V lost 1 base and J lost 4, with 20 bases in between. This CDR3 contains 18 residues. The CDR3 nucleotides read TGTGCCAGCAGTTTATACTCCCCGGGCAGGACTTGGAATCAGCCCCAGCATTTT. Encoded protein: CASSLYSPGRTWNQPQHF. The complete variable domain, with remaining parts taken from reference TRBV28 and TRBJ1-5, reads DVKVTQSSRYLVKRTGEKVFLECVQDMDHENMFWYRQDPGLGLRLIYFSYDVKMKEKGDIPEGYSVSREKKERFSLILESASTNQTSMYLCASSLYSPGRTWNQPQHFGDGTRLSIL.

This clone occurred a few times. The V gene is TRBV4-3, the J gene TRBJ2-6; possible D gene TRBD1, 6 bases. Trimming pared 3 bases from V and 3 bases from J, leaving 12 bases between. From germline, CDR1 is LGHNA and CDR2 YSLEER. This CDR3 has 16 residues. The CDR3 region is CASSQGDNRGANVLTF. The CDR3 bases are TGCGCCAGCAGCCAGGGGGACAACCGTGGGGCCAACGTCCTGACTTTC.

This clone has only a few counts. The chain has TRBV10-3 and TRBJ2-2; 9 nucleotides line up with TRBD1. J was trimmed by 4 bases and V by 9 bases; bases with no gene match: 3. The CDR3 has 13 residues. CDR1 and CDR2 from the germline V gene are ENHRY and SYGVKD. CDR3 DNA sequence: TGTGCCATTAACAGGGGGCGCACCGGGGAGCTGTTTTTT. Protein product: CAINRGRTGELFF.

The chain combines TRBV25-1 with TRBJ1-2; D unresolved. The CDR3 is 11 amino acids. V shed 6 bases and J shed 4 bases, with 6 bases lying between them. Germline V gene lookup returns CDR1 MGHDK and CDR2 SYGVNS. The CDR3 DNA reads as TGTGCCAGCAGCCTCCTCTATGGCTACACCTTC. The encoded protein is CASSLLYGYTF.

Only a few counts were recorded for this clone. V gene TRBV7-3 combines with J gene TRBJ2-1; 11 bases fit TRBD2. V lost 9 bases, J lost 8 bases, and 6 bases stayed unmatched. The CDR3 has 13 residues. Germline V gene sequence: CDR1 SGHTA, CDR2 FQGTGA. The CDR3 nucleotides read TGTGCCAGTAGCGGGAGGGTTTCGCATGAGCAGTTCTTC. Its translation: CASSGRVSHEQFF.

The rearrangement links TRBV2 to TRBJ1-2, with TRBD1 matching 7 bases. With 4 bases clipped from V and 4 bases from J, the junction kept 6 bases outside the gene matches. Per the germline V gene, CDR1 is SNHLY and CDR2 is FYNNEI. CDR3 length: 14 amino acids. CDR3 bases: TGTGCCAGCAGTGCCGGAGACAGGGCCTATGGCTACACCTTC. Amino acids: CASSAGDRAYGYTF.

Concerning this clone itself: Within the sample, other DNA sequences also encode this same CDR3. The chain carries TRBV7-2 and TRBJ1-5, with 7 nucleotides matching TRBD1. Germline V lookup: CDR1 SGHTA, CDR2 FQGNSA. Losses at the gene ends were 1 base for V and 6 bases for J; bases not matched to a gene: 3. The CDR3 is 14 residues long. In DNA, the CDR3 is TGTGCCAGCAGCTTAGGACAGGGCGGTCAGCCCCAGCATTTT. Translated, it gives CASSLGQGGQPQHF. Combining the CDR3 with reference TRBV7-2 and TRBJ1-5 gives the whole variable domain GAGVSQSPSNKVTEKGKDVELRCDPISGHTALYWYRQSLGQGLEFLIYFQGNSAPDKSGLPSDRFSAERTGGSVSTLTIQRTQQEDSAVYLCASSLGQGGQPQHFGDGTRLSIL.

The chain joins TRBV7-9 to TRBJ2-5; perhaps TRBD1 as D (5 bases). Trimming removed 5 bases at V and 3 bases at J, with 10 bases between. The length of the CDR3 is 13 residues. Germline V gene data show CDR1 as SEHNR and CDR2 as FQNEAQ (reference sequence). The CDR3 loop reads CASSGANKETQYF. The DNA of the CDR3 is TGTGCCAGCAGCGGGGCTAATAAAGAGACCCAGTACTTC.

This clone was counted between two and nine times. CDR3 loop: CATSRDPLGYGYTF. CDR3 DNA sequence: TGTGCCACCAGCAGAGATCCCTTGGGCTATGGCTACACCTTC. This chain links TRBV15 with TRBJ1-2; D gene uncertain. CDR3 length: 14 residues. Trimming took off 0 bases at V and 4 bases at J, with 9 bases between the two ends. The germline gives CDR1 LNHNV, CDR2 YYDKDF (reference sequence).

This clone was recorded a few times. The chain links TRBV11-1 to TRBJ1-1, with D maybe TRBD1 (5 bases). The V end was cut by 6 bases, the J end by 1 base, with 15 bases between. CDR3 length: 15 amino acids. Germline CDR1 is SGHAT and CDR2 is FQDESV (reference sequence). CDR3 sequence reads: CASRLGGVPNTEAFF. DNA of the CDR3: TGTGCCAGCAGACTGGGGGGGGTGCCGAACACTGAAGCTTTCTTT.

This clone was seen more than once but under ten times. The gene calls are TRBV9 and TRBJ2-5; no clear D. Germline V gene sequence: CDR1 SGDLS, CDR2 YYNGEE. The length of the CDR3 is 13 residues. Trimming stripped 2 bases from V and 1 base from J, with 6 bases between. The chain's CDR3 is CASSVGTQETQYF. The CDR3, as DNA: TGTGCCAGCAGCGTCGGTACCCAAGAGACCCAGTACTTC.

This clone has only a few counts. This sequence joins TRBV9 and TRBJ1-1; D not certain. Deletions cut 0 bases from V and 7 bases from J, with 10 bases between. Germline V gene lookup returns CDR1 SGDLS and CDR2 YYNGEE. CDR3 length equals 13 residues. The CDR3 region has the DNA TGTGCCAGCAGCGTAGGAGTAGGGAGTGAAGCTTTCTTT. Protein sequence: CASSVGVGSEAFF.

The rearrangement links TRBV6-1 to TRBJ1-2; TRBD1 matches 8 bases. Trimming took 2 bases from V and 3 from J; bases not matched to a gene: 8. Germline V gene lookup returns CDR1 MNHNS and CDR2 SASEGT. The CDR3 has 16 residues. The CDR3 DNA is TGTGCCAGCAGTGAAAGGAGTGGACAGGGACACTATGGCTACACCTTC. Encoded protein: CASSERSGQGHYGYTF.

This clone was detected a few times. Given a much more abundant clone one base away, this may be a read error. At the DNA level, this CDR3 is encoded by other sequences in the same sample as well. The J gene is TRBJ2-5, the V gene TRBV6-5; no clear D. Trimming cost V 6 bases and J 3 bases, with 2 bases left between them. The CDR3 has 10 residues. CDR1 and CDR2 from the germline V gene are MNHEY and SVGAGI. The chain's CDR3 is CASREETQYF. Written as DNA, the CDR3 is TGTGCCAGCAGAGAAGAGACCCAGTACTTC.

V gene TRBV5-1 combines with J gene TRBJ2-6; no definite D call. The CDR3 is 15 residues long. CDR1 and CDR2 from the germline V gene are SGHRS and YFSETQ. Trimming took 2 bases from V and 2 from J, leaving 8 bases between them. The CDR3 spells CASSFGYTGANVLTF. The CDR3, as DNA: TGCGCCAGCAGCTTTGGGTACACTGGGGCCAACGTCCTGACTTTC.

The gene calls are TRBV27 and TRBJ2-1, with D possibly TRBD2 on 5 matching bases. Trimming cost V 4 bases and J 0 bases, with 10 bases left between them. The CDR3 contains 15 residues. Germline V gene data show CDR1 as MNHEY and CDR2 as SMNVEV (reference sequence). Here the CDR3 DNA reads TGTGCCAGCAGTTCCCCTGCGGGCTCCTACAATGAGCAGTTCTTC. This translates into CASSSPAGSYNEQFF.

V and J are TRBV9 and TRBJ1-2, with D possibly TRBD1 on 6 matching bases. Trimming removed 2 bases at V and 6 bases at J, with 17 bases between. The CDR3 length is 15 residues. CDR1 and CDR2 from the germline V gene are SGDLS and YYNGEE. The CDR3 DNA is TGTGCCAGCAGCGTCACGTCTACAGGGTTTAATGGCTACACCTTC. Amino acid sequence: CASSVTSTGFNGYTF. Full variable domain (outside the CDR3, taken from reference TRBV9 and TRBJ1-2): DSGVTQTPKHLITATGQRVTLRCSPRSGDLSVYWYQQSLDQGLQFLIQYYNGEERAKGNILERFSAQQFPDLHSELNLSSLELGDSALYFCASSVTSTGFNGYTFGSGTRLTVV.

V and J are TRBV14 and TRBJ1-4; D perhaps matches TRBD1 (6 bases). Trimming pared 0 bases from V and 2 bases from J, leaving 10 bases between. CDR3 length: 16 residues. In germline, CDR1 is SGHDN, CDR2 FVKESK. CDR3 in DNA: TGTGCCAGCAGCCAAGAGAGAGGACAGACTAATGAAAAACTGTTTTTT. As protein: CASSQERGQTNEKLFF.

This clone was counted a few times. This sequence joins TRBV5-4 and TRBJ2-1; TRBD1 matches 8 bases. Trimming at V came to 5 bases and at J to 4 bases, leaving 8 bases not matched to a gene. This CDR3 contains 15 residues. Germline-derived CDR1 and CDR2 are SGHNT and YYREEE (reference sequence). The CDR3 DNA sequence: TGTGCCAGCAGACCCGGGACAGGTCCGTACAATGAGCAGTTCTTC. Protein sequence: CASRPGTGPYNEQFF.

This chain connects TRBV5-1 to TRBJ1-5; possible D gene TRBD1, 5 bases. The CDR3 is 14 residues long. Per germline, CDR1 SGHRS and CDR2 YFSETQ. Trimming pared 4 bases from V and 11 bases from J, leaving 19 bases between. In nucleotides, the CDR3 is TGCGCCAGCAGCCCGGTTGGGGGTCCCCAAGCCCAGCATTTT. It specifies CASSPVGGPQAQHF.

This clone has more than one count but fewer than ten. V gene TRBV6-5 combines with J gene TRBJ2-3, with no clear D. Trimming left V 1 base short and J 4 bases short, with 9 bases between. Germline-derived CDR1 and CDR2 are MNHEY and SVGAGI. CDR3 length: 14 amino acids. This CDR3 reads CASSYYSVPDTQYF. CDR3 coding DNA: TGTGCCAGCAGTTACTATTCCGTTCCAGATACGCAGTATTTT.

The chain recombines TRBV28 with TRBJ1-2; D not certain. Germline V CDR1 and CDR2: MDHEN, SYDVKM. The V end was cut by 5 bases, the J end by 4 bases, with 11 bases between. The CDR3 spans 13 residues. The CDR3 coding sequence is TGTGCCAGCAGTGTCGGACGGAGCTATGGCTACACCTTC. It specifies CASSVGRSYGYTF.